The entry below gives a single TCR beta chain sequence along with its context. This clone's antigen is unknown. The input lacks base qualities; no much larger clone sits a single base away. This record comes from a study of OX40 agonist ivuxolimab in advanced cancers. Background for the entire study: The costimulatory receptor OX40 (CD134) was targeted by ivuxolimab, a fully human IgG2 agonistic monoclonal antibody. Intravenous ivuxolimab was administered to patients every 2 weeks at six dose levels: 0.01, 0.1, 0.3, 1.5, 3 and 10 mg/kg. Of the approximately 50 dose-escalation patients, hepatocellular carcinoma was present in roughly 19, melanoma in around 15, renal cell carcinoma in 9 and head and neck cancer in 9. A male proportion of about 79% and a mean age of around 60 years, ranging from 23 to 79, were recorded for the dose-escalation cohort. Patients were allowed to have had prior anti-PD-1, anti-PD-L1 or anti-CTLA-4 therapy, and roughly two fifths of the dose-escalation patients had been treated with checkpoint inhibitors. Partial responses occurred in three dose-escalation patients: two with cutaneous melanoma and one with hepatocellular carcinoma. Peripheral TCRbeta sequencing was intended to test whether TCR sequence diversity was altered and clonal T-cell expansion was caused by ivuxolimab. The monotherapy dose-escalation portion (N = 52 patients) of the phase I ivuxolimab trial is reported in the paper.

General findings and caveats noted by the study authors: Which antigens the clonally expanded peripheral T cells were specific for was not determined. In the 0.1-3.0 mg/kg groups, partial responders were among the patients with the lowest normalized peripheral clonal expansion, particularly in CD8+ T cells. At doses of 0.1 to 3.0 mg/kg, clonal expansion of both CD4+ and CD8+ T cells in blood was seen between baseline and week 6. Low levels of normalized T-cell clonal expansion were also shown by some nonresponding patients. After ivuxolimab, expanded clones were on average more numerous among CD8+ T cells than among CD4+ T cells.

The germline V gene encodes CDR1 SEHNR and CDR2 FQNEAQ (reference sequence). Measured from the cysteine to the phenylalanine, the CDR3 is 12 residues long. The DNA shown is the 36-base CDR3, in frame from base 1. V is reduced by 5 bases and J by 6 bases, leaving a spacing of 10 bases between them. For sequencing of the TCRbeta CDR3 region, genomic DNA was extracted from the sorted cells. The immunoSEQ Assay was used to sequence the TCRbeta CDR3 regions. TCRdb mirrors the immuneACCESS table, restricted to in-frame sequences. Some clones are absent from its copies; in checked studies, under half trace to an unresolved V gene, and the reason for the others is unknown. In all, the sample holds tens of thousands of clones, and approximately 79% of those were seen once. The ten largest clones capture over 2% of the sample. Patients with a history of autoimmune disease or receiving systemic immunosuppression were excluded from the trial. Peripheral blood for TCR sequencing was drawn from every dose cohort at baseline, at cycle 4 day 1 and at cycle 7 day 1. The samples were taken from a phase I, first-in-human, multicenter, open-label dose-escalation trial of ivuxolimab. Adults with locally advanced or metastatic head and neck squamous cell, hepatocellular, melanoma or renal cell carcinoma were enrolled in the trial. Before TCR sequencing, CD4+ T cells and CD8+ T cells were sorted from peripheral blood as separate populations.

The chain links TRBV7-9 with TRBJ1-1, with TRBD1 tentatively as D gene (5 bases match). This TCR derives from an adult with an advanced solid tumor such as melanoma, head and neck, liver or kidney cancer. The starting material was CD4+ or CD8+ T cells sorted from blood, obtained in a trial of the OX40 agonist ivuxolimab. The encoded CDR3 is CASSRGTPEAFF. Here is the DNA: TGTGCCAGCAGCCGGGGGACCCCTGAAGCTTTCTTT.